Listed here are 29 T cell receptor beta chains from one sample, sequenced in a study of T cells in Graves' hyperthyroidism and ophthalmopathy. Amplified TCR beta CDR3 regions came from RNA transcripts. The HTBI primer set was used in a first-round RT-PCR of the TCR CDR3. Via MiXCR, TCRdb re-called the multiplex PCR reads, giving one row per CDR3 protein. Of approximately 500,000 distinct CDR3 sequences listed, roughly 50% are singletons. The source material was peripheral blood or thyroid tissue (not recorded which). The origin of the receptors is a woman in her late teens or twenties with Graves' hyperthyroidism.

The V and J genes are TRBV27 and TRBJ2-7; D is perhaps TRBD1 (6 bases). The germline V and J ends were trimmed by 2 bases and 3 bases, with 14 bases remaining between them. Germline V CDR1 and CDR2: MNHEY, SMNVEV (reference sequence). CDR3 length equals 15 residues. The CDR3 protein is CASSLGPGDYYEQYF. CDR3 DNA sequence: TGTGCCAGCAGTTTAGGGCCAGGGGATTACTACGAGCAGTACTTC.

This clonotype showed up many times. The chain links TRBV11-2 to TRBJ1-4, with D unresolved. The CDR3 loop spans 11 amino acids. In germline, CDR1 is SGHAT, CDR2 FQNNGV. V lost 2 bases and J 8 bases, leaving 3 bases between the germline ends. CDR3 coding DNA: TGTGCCAGCAGCTTAAGAGAAAAACTGTTTTTT. This encodes CASSLREKLFF.

This clonotype has a count of ten or more. The CDR3, as DNA: TGTGCCAGCAGCCTGACAGGGGTTGGGACTGAAGCTTTCTTT. Translating it yields CASSLTGVGTEAFF. The chain is built from TRBV7-3 and TRBJ1-1, with TRBD1 identical over 8 bases. Germline-derived CDR1 and CDR2 are SGHTA and FQGTGA. J gave up 5 bases and V 5 bases, and 7 bases lay outside the gene matches. The CDR3 extends over 14 amino acids.

The sample holds a few counts of this clonotype. This chain connects TRBV18 to TRBJ1-1, with D unclear. V was pared by 0 bases and J by 4 bases, with 15 bases between. Germline-derived CDR1 and CDR2 are KGHSH and LQKENI. The CDR3 length is 16 residues. CDR3 amino acids: CASSPPISRRSTEAFF. In DNA, the CDR3 is TGTGCCAGCTCACCACCGATCAGCCGGAGGAGCACTGAAGCTTTCTTT.

This clonotype was observed a single time. A much larger clone lies one base from this, so it may be a read error. The rearrangement uses TRBV19 and TRBJ2-7, with TRBD2 matching over 8 bases. CDR3 length: 14 amino acids. The V and J ends lost 3 bases and 6 bases, in that order; junction bases with no gene match: 7. Germline CDR1 reads LNHDA; CDR2 reads SQIVND (reference sequence). The CDR3 is CASSMGLEACEQYF. CDR3 coding DNA: TGTGCCAGTAGTATGGGACTAGAAGCCTGCGAGCAGTACTTC.

This clonotype has a handful of counts. The chain uses TRBV10-3 and TRBJ1-2; 9 bases map to TRBD1. The CDR3 has 13 amino acids. Germline CDR1 and CDR2: ENHRY and SYGVKD. V lost 5 bases, J lost 4 bases, and 2 bases stayed unmatched. The CDR3 region has the DNA TGTGCCATCAGTCCGGGACAGGGCTATGGCTACACCTTC. This codes for CAISPGQGYGYTF.

The chain uses TRBV7-9 and TRBJ2-7; the match to TRBD1 covers 8 bases. The CDR3 consists of 14 residues. Looked up from germline, CDR1 is SEHNR and CDR2 is FQNEAQ (reference sequence). The V segment lost 5 bases and the J segment 1 base; nucleotides outside the gene matches: 4. The CDR3 DNA reads as TGTGCCAGCAGCCGACAGGGGAGATCCTACGAGCAGTACTTC. It encodes CASSRQGRSYEQYF.

The V gene is TRBV29-1, the J gene TRBJ1-1; D is unclear. Germline loops: CDR1 SQVTM, CDR2 ANQGSEA. Trimming removed 4 bases at V and 3 bases at J, with 12 bases between. The CDR3 consists of 13 residues. In DNA form, the CDR3 reads TGCAGCGTTGTTGCCGACTTGTACACTGAAGCTTTCTTT. It codes for CSVVADLYTEAFF. The variable domain in full, completed from reference TRBV29-1 and TRBJ1-1, reads SAVISQKPSRDICQRGTSLTIQCQVDSQVTMMFWYRQQPGQSLTLIATANQGSEATYESGFVIDKFPISRPNLTFSTLTVSNMSPEDSSIYLCSVVADLYTEAFFGQGTRLTVV.

Only a few counts were recorded for this clonotype. The rearrangement joins TRBV20-1 to TRBJ2-7; D might be TRBD2 (6 bases). V shed 6 bases and J shed 0 bases, with 15 bases lying between them. Germline values: CDR1 DFQATT, CDR2 SNEGSKA (reference sequence). This CDR3 comprises 14 residues. The CDR3 here is CSAGNSGSSYEQYF. In nucleotides, the CDR3 is TGCAGTGCCGGGAATAGCGGCAGCTCCTACGAGCAGTACTTC.

This clonotype was recorded at least ten times. The chain couples TRBV2 to TRBJ2-1; 10 positions match TRBD2. The J segment lost 7 bases and the V segment lost 8 bases, leaving 5 bases of the junction unmatched. CDR3 size: 13 residues. The germline V gene has CDR1 SNHLY and CDR2 FYNNEI. DNA of the CDR3: TGTGCCAGCGAGAAGCGGGAGGGAAATGAGCAGTTCTTC. Protein product: CASEKREGNEQFF.

This clonotype was recorded a few times. The rearrangement uses TRBV9 and TRBJ1-5; tentative D call: TRBD1 (6 bases). Per the germline V gene, CDR1 is SGDLS and CDR2 is YYNGEE. CDR3 length: 11 amino acids. V was trimmed by 6 bases and J by 11 bases, leaving 12 bases between them. The CDR3 bases are TGTGCCAGCATCCCGAGGGGGGCCCAGCATTTT. Protein product: CASIPRGAQHF. Full variable domain (remainder filled in from reference TRBV9 and TRBJ1-5): DSGVTQTPKHLITATGQRVTLRCSPRSGDLSVYWYQQSLDQGLQFLIQYYNGEERAKGNILERFSAQQFPDLHSELNLSSLELGDSALYFCASIPRGAQHFGDGTRLSIL.

Remarks on this clonotype: A read error may explain this, as a much larger clone is one base away. The chain links TRBV11-2 to TRBJ1-2; TRBD1 agrees at 7 bases. CDR1 and CDR2 (germline): SGHAT, FQNNGV. Trimming cost V 6 bases and J 6 bases; bases outside gene matches: 4. This CDR3 is 12 amino acids long. In DNA form, the CDR3 reads TGTGCCAGCAGTTCCGGGACAGATGGCTACACCTTC. This sequence encodes CASSSGTDGYTF.

This clonotype was counted once. A much larger clone is a single base away; this may be a read error. The rearrangement links TRBV27 to TRBJ1-2; D not certain. V was cut by 7 bases and J by 4 bases, with 13 bases left in between. Germline CDR1 and CDR2: MNHEY and SMNVEV (reference sequence). This CDR3 spans 13 amino acids. This chain's CDR3 is CASTPMVGYGYTF. In DNA form, the CDR3 reads TGTGCCAGCACACCCATGGTTGGCTATGGCTACACCTTC.

J is TRBJ1-1 and V is TRBV7-2; 8 nucleotides match TRBD1. Germline assignment: CDR1 SGHTA and CDR2 FQGNSA. The CDR3 totals 15 residues. The trim removed 7 bases at V and 3 bases at J, leaving 10 bases unmatched. The CDR3 reads CASTADRDPHTEAFF. Written as DNA, the CDR3 is TGTGCCAGCACTGCGGACAGGGACCCCCACACTGAAGCTTTCTTT.

This clonotype was observed many times. The chain is built from TRBV27 and TRBJ1-5; 11 nucleotides align to TRBD1. The CDR3 extends over 14 amino acids. The V gene end was trimmed by 3 bases and the J gene end by 6 bases; junction bases not matched to a gene: 1. Germline-derived CDR1 and CDR2 are MNHEY and SMNVEV (reference sequence). The CDR3 region has the DNA TGTGCCAGCAGTTTTGGGACAGGGGGTCAGCCCCAGCATTTT. It codes for CASSFGTGGQPQHF.

The chain links TRBV27 to TRBJ1-1; D gene unclear. Germline-derived CDR1 and CDR2 are MNHEY and SMNVEV (reference sequence). Trimming pared 8 bases from V and 5 bases from J, leaving 9 bases between. CDR3 length: 11 amino acids. CDR3 protein: CASLDGTEAFF. The CDR3 DNA follows: TGTGCCAGCCTCGATGGGACTGAAGCTTTCTTT.

Concerning this clonotype: A read error is possible here, since a much larger clone lies one base away. The CDR3 nucleotides are TGTGCTAGTGGTCCCAGGGGGCAGGGCAATCAGCCCCAGCATTTT. Translating gives CASGPRGQGNQPQHF. The chain is built from TRBV12-5 and TRBJ1-5; the match to TRBD1 covers 8 bases. The germline CDR1 and CDR2 sequences are LGHNT and FRNRAP. CDR3 size: 15 residues. V trimming: 5 bases; J trimming: 2 bases; junction bases outside the gene matches: 5.

On this clonotype: Possible read error: a much larger clone is one base away. The CDR3 carries no conserved terminal phenylalanine or tryptophan, so it likely arises from a read error. The J gene is TRBJ1-1, the V gene TRBV7-3, with no clear D. V was clipped by 5 bases and J by 6 bases, with 10 bases between them. The CDR3 contains 12 residues. Germline CDR1 and CDR2: SGHTA and FQGTGA. The CDR3 here is CASSLARSEAFS. In DNA form, the CDR3 reads TGTGCCAGCAGCCTAGCTCGCTCTGAAGCTTTCTCT.

There are a few counts of this clonotype. The chain uses TRBV5-4 and TRBJ2-7; D is uncertain. V dropped 0 bases and J dropped 3 bases, with 10 bases sitting between them. The CDR3 has 14 residues. Looked up from germline, CDR1 is SGHNT and CDR2 is YYREEE (reference sequence). CDR3 in DNA: TGTGCCAGCAGCTTGGGGCCTGGCCTCTACGAGCAGTACTTC. As protein: CASSLGPGLYEQYF.

This chain uses TRBV10-3 with TRBJ2-2; 7 bases map to TRBD2. Germline assignment: CDR1 ENHRY and CDR2 SYGVKD. The V segment lost 10 bases and the J segment 1 base; nucleotides outside the gene matches: 6. This CDR3 region has 14 residues. CDR3 in DNA: TGTGCCAGCAATGAGCGGGAGAACACCGGGGAGCTGTTTTTT. Protein product: CASNERENTGELFF.

The V gene is TRBV7-6, the J gene TRBJ2-1; D possibly corresponds to TRBD2 (6 bases). Germline CDR1 and CDR2: SGHVS and FNYEAQ. The CDR3 is 15 amino acids. V was shortened by 6 bases and J by 8 bases, with 20 bases between the two germline ends. CDR3 protein: CASSQAGGPGYEQFF. CDR3 nucleotides: TGTGCCAGCAGTCAAGCAGGAGGGCCCGGTTATGAGCAGTTCTTC.

There are many counts of this clonotype. This sequence joins TRBV11-3 and TRBJ2-2; tentatively, D is TRBD1 (5 bases). Trimming stripped 10 bases from V and 4 bases from J, with 16 bases between. The CDR3 consists of 14 residues. The germline CDR1 and CDR2 sequences are SGHNT and YENEEA. CDR3 residues: CATHLGRSTGELFF. The CDR3 nucleotides are TGTGCCACTCACTTGGGGCGGAGCACCGGGGAGCTGTTTTTT.

Concerning this clonotype itself: This could be a read error, since a much larger clone is one nucleotide away. The genes are TRBV20-1 and TRBJ2-2; weak D call: TRBD2 (5 bases). The germline V gene has CDR1 DFQATT and CDR2 SNEGSKA (reference sequence). Trimming removed 3 bases from V and 10 bases from J, with 15 bases in between. The CDR3 consists of 13 residues. This CDR3 is CSASSGLSEELFF. CDR3 bases: TGCAGTGCTAGCTCAGGACTGTCTGAGGAGCTGTTTTTT.

The chain is built from TRBV5-1 and TRBJ2-7; 8 bases map to TRBD1. The CDR3 length is 14 residues. Trimming removed 4 bases from V and 2 bases from J; junction bases left unmatched: 5. Germline values: CDR1 SGHRS, CDR2 YFSETQ. This CDR3 reads CASSTGQGTYEQYF. The CDR3 DNA sequence: TGCGCCAGCAGCACTGGACAGGGTACCTACGAGCAGTACTTC.

This clonotype was recorded a few times. This chain uses TRBV7-8 with TRBJ1-1; weak D call: TRBD1 (6 bases). Per the germline V gene, CDR1 is SGHVS and CDR2 is FQNEAQ. The V gene lost 5 bases and the J gene lost 7 bases, with 17 bases spanning the gap. The CDR3 has 14 residues. CDR3 sequence (DNA): TGTGCCAGCAGCCCTTTACGCAGGGGCTATGAAGCTTTCTTT. Translated: CASSPLRRGYEAFF.

This clonotype came up many times. This chain connects TRBV6-5 to TRBJ2-7; 8 bases are shared with TRBD1. The germline V gene has CDR1 MNHEY and CDR2 SVGAGI. V lost 6 bases to trimming and J lost 7 bases; unmatched junction nucleotides: 11. The CDR3 totals 14 residues. The CDR3 region has the DNA TGTGCCAGCAGGGCCGGGACAGGTTCGTGGGAGCAGTACTTC. It translates to CASRAGTGSWEQYF.

This clonotype has only a few counts. The CDR3 sequence is CASSFTASNTEAFF. DNA of the CDR3: TGTGCCAGCAGCTTTACAGCCAGTAACACTGAAGCTTTCTTT. The rearrangement uses TRBV7-2 and TRBJ1-1; D unresolved. In germline, CDR1 is SGHTA, CDR2 FQGNSA. The CDR3 has 14 amino acids. The V gene lost 3 bases and the J gene lost 2 bases, with 10 bases spanning the gap.

This clonotype was seen many times. This chain connects TRBV12-3 or TRBV12-4 to TRBJ1-1; TRBD1 aligns across 8 bases. After removal of 6 bases from V and 5 bases from J, the junction contained 8 bases not matched to a gene. The CDR3 covers 14 residues. The chain's CDR3 is CASRTGERMTEAFF. In DNA, the CDR3 is TGTGCCAGCAGGACAGGGGAGCGAATGACTGAAGCTTTCTTT.

On this clonotype itself: A much more abundant neighbour one base away suggests this may be a read error. Lacking the conserved final phenylalanine or tryptophan, this CDR3 likely reflects a read error. The chain employs TRBV12-3 or TRBV12-4 and TRBJ2-5; D gene uncertain. The length of the CDR3 is 15 residues. Trimming took off 6 bases at V and 4 bases at J, with 18 bases between the two ends. This CDR3 is CASSQDVRSGETQYV. Here the CDR3 DNA reads TGTGCCAGCAGCCAAGATGTTAGGTCTGGAGAGACCCAGTACGTC.